This TCR beta chain was sequenced in a study of blood T cell repertoires in COVID-19. Measured with immunoSEQ multiplex PCR; TCRdb has only the in-frame clones, and not every one. This repertoire shows about 150,000 clones, around 85% found once; its top ten account for under 7.5%. Germline loops: CDR1 MDHEN, CDR2 SYDVKM. This CDR3 has 14 amino acids. J lost 4 bases, V lost 5 bases, and 7 bases had no gene match. The Seattle patients joined while their infection was active and were tracked longitudinally afterward. This TCR was sampled from a man older than 75 with COVID-19, enrolled during active disease. The rearrangement uses TRBV28 and TRBJ2-7; 8 nucleotides line up with TRBD1. Sequenced input: peripheral blood. CDR3 in amino acids: CASSVDRVSYEQYF. In DNA form, the CDR3 reads TGTGCCAGCAGTGTGGACAGGGTTTCTTACGAGCAGTACTTC.